This is a list of T cell receptor beta chains from one sample in a study of T cells in Graves' hyperthyroidism and ophthalmopathy. TCRdb used MiXCR to reprocess the multiplex PCR reads, holding one entry per CDR3 protein. The data hold approximately 300,000 distinct CDR3 sequences, with 16% observed a single time. The sample taken for sequencing was blood. These receptors originate from a man younger than 40 with Graves' hyperthyroidism. Each CDR3 is given with its conserved first and last residue. Fields, in order: D gene, clone size, CDR3 length, J gene, V gene, CDR3 protein, CDR3 DNA. A D gene is named only where the DNA matches it firmly. Size is omitted from some rows. Given values are once, few, many or a class for expanded clones.

NA	many	13	TRBJ1-4	TRBV4-1	CASSRIGGEKLFF	TGCGCCAGCAGCCGAATCGGGGGTGAAAAACTGTTTTTT
NA	many	15	TRBJ2-7	TRBV9	CASSALPGHSYEQYF	TGTGCCAGCAGCGCTCTTCCGGGACACTCCTACGAGCAGTACTTC
TRBD1	many	16	TRBJ2-7	TRBV6-1	CASRDRQGRRSYEQYF	TGTGCCAGCAGAGACCGACAGGGCCGGCGCTCCTACGAGCAGTACTTC
TRBD1	few	15	TRBJ1-4	TRBV19	CASRDRGMGNEKLFF	TGTGCCAGCCGGGACAGGGGAATGGGTAATGAAAAACTGTTTTTT
NA	NA	15	TRBJ1-5	TRBV12-3/TRBV12-4	CASSTRQAANQPQHF	TGTGCCAGCAGTACCCGCCAGGCAGCTAATCAGCCCCAGCATTTT
NA	NA	14	TRBJ2-5	TRBV24-1	CATSERRYQETQYF	TGTGCCACCAGTGAACGCAGATACCAAGAGACCCAGTACTTC
NA	NA	14	TRBJ2-7	TRBV12-3/TRBV12-4	CASTRAESYYEQYF	TGTGCCAGTACGCGGGCCGAATCTTACTACGAGCAGTACTTC
NA	many	14	TRBJ2-3	TRBV10-3	CAISAFGSTDTQYF	TGTGCCATCAGTGCTTTTGGCTCCACAGATACGCAGTATTTT
NA	NA	16	TRBJ1-2	TRBV11-1	CATSPGESRYNYGYTF	TGTGCCACCAGCCCTGGTGAGAGCAGGTATAACTATGGCTACACCTTC
TRBD1	many	15	TRBJ2-7	TRBV29-1	CSAGRRTGLESEQYF	TGCAGCGCCGGCCGCCGGACAGGGTTAGAGAGCGAGCAGTACTTC
NA	NA	12	TRBJ2-1	TRBV4-2	CASSQERSEQFF	TGTGCCAGCAGCCAGGAGCGGTCTGAGCAGTTCTTC
TRBD2	many	12	TRBJ2-1	TRBV30	CAWAGVRDEQFF	TGTGCCTGGGCGGGAGTAAGGGATGAGCAGTTCTTC
NA	many	14	TRBJ2-3	TRBV6-1	CASRPEGIWDTQYF	TGTGCCAGCAGACCGGAAGGGATTTGGGATACGCAGTATTTT
NA	many	16	TRBJ2-7	TRBV20-1	CSASNEWLGPGNEQYF	TGCAGTGCTAGTAATGAGTGGTTAGGACCTGGAAACGAGCAGTACTTC
NA	NA	12	TRBJ2-7	TRBV18	CASSPAGDEQYF	TGTGCCAGCTCACCTGCCGGCGACGAGCAGTACTTC
NA	many	15	TRBJ2-1	TRBV11-1	CASTLYASSYNEQFF	TGTGCCAGCACCTTATACGCAAGCTCCTACAATGAGCAGTTCTTC
NA	many	12	TRBJ2-1	TRBV10-1	CASSSLRGEQFF	TGCGCCAGCAGTAGTCTCCGTGGTGAGCAGTTCTTC
NA	many	16	TRBJ2-7	TRBV9	CASSVGRASGVGEQYF	TGTGCCAGCAGCGTAGGAAGGGCATCGGGGGTCGGTGAGCAGTACTTC
NA	many	15	TRBJ1-1	TRBV5-1	CASAVYQGSNTEAFF	TGCGCCAGCGCCGTATATCAGGGTTCGAACACTGAAGCTTTCTTT
NA	many	15	TRBJ2-7	TRBV4-1	CASSQAPLGSYEQYF	TGCGCCAGCAGCCAAGCGCCGCTAGGCTCCTACGAGCAGTACTTC
NA	few	16	TRBJ1-5	TRBV4-1	CASSRMAGLSNQPQHF	TGCGCCAGCAGCCGGATGGCAGGCCTTAGCAATCAGCCCCAGCATTTT
NA	few	13	TRBJ1-5	TRBV29-1	CSVKGDSNQPQHF	TGCAGCGTTAAGGGCGACAGCAATCAGCCCCAGCATTTT
NA	many	15	TRBJ2-3	TRBV5-5	CASSLALGAPDTQYF	TGTGCCAGCAGCTTGGCCTTGGGAGCCCCAGATACGCAGTATTTT
TRBD2	many	15	TRBJ2-7	TRBV20-1	CSARDGASGIYEQYF	TGCAGTGCTAGAGATGGGGCTAGCGGTATATACGAGCAGTACTTC
TRBD1	few	15	TRBJ1-1	TRBV13	CASSRDRAMNTEAFF	TGTGCCAGCAGCCGGGACAGGGCCATGAACACTGAAGCTTTCTTT
TRBD1	few	15	TRBJ1-4	TRBV3-1	CTSSRSDRDVEKLFF	TGTACCAGCAGCCGGTCGGACAGGGATGTTGAAAAACTGTTTTTT
NA	NA	13	TRBJ1-3	TRBV10-3	CAIGRGIGNTIYF	TGTGCCATAGGTCGGGGAATTGGAAACACCATATATTTT
NA	many	13	TRBJ2-2	TRBV12-3/TRBV12-4	CASSPVAAGELFF	TGTGCCAGCAGTCCCGTAGCGGCCGGGGAGCTGTTTTTT
NA	few	14	TRBJ2-2	TRBV9	CASSVGGLAGELFF	TGTGCCAGCAGCGTAGGAGGACTGGCCGGGGAGCTGTTTTTT
NA	many	15	TRBJ2-5	TRBV3-1	CASSQERYRSGAQYF	TGTGCCAGCAGCCAAGAGAGGTACAGGTCTGGGGCCCAGTACTTC
TRBD1	few	13	TRBJ1-6	TRBV18	CATAGQFNSPLHF	TGTGCCACCGCGGGACAGTTCAATTCACCCCTCCACTTT
NA	NA	14	TRBJ2-5	TRBV28	CASSLYGTGETQYF	TGTGCCAGCAGTTTGTACGGGACGGGAGAGACCCAGTACTTC
NA	NA	12	TRBJ2-7	TRBV30	CAWSSSSYEQYF	TGTGCCTGGAGCTCTAGCTCCTACGAGCAGTACTTC
TRBD1	many	14	TRBJ1-1	TRBV18	CASSPKAGGTEAFF	TGTGCCAGCTCACCTAAGGCAGGGGGGACTGAAGCTTTCTTT
NA	NA	15	TRBJ1-5	TRBV7-9	CASSLSGMGLQPQHF	TGTGCCAGCAGCTTAAGTGGGATGGGCCTGCAGCCCCAGCATTTT
TRBD2	NA	16	TRBJ2-3	TRBV20-1	CSARPASGSSKDTQYF	TGCAGTGCTAGGCCGGCTAGCGGGAGTAGTAAAGATACGCAGTATTTT
NA	many	15	TRBJ2-7	TRBV28	CASSGVGGPAYEQYF	TGTGCCAGCAGTGGCGTCGGCGGGCCGGCCTACGAGCAGTACTTC
TRBD1	many	15	TRBJ2-5	TRBV28	CASTPPGGAEETQYF	TGTGCCAGCACCCCCCCAGGGGGCGCCGAAGAGACCCAGTACTTC
TRBD1	NA	15	TRBJ2-2	TRBV11-3	CASIPGTGVAGELFF	TGTGCCAGCATACCAGGGACAGGGGTTGCCGGGGAGCTGTTTTTT
TRBD2	many	12	TRBJ2-1	TRBV5-1	CASAGGHNEQFF	TGCGCCAGCGCGGGGGGCCACAATGAGCAGTTCTTC
TRBD1	NA	14	TRBJ1-2	TRBV18	CASSPATGGYGYTF	TGTGCCAGCTCACCAGCGACAGGGGGCTATGGCTACACCTTC
TRBD1	NA	13	TRBJ2-7	TRBV7-9	CASSGTVDYEQYF	TGTGCCAGCAGCGGGACAGTTGACTACGAGCAGTACTTC
NA	few	15	TRBJ2-5	TRBV27	CASSLRFQGRQTQYF	TGTGCCAGCAGTCTGAGGTTCCAGGGGAGGCAGACCCAGTACTTC
NA	few	17	TRBJ2-2	TRBV5-1	CASSLAGSSQTTGELFF	TGCGCCAGCAGCTTGGCCGGGTCGTCCCAGACTACCGGGGAGCTGTTTTTT
TRBD1	NA	12	TRBJ2-7	TRBV5-6	CASRDRGREQYF	TGTGCCAGCCGGGACAGGGGGCGCGAGCAGTACTTC
NA	many	13	TRBJ2-7	TRBV5-1	CASSFGPLYEQYF	TGCGCCAGCAGCTTTGGCCCTCTCTACGAGCAGTACTTC
TRBD2	few	12	TRBJ2-7	TRBV12-3/TRBV12-4	CASSSGSHEQYF	TGTGCCAGCAGTAGCGGGAGCCACGAGCAGTACTTC
TRBD1	NA	13	TRBJ2-7	TRBV20-1	CSASGQGAYEQYF	TGCAGTGCTTCGGGACAGGGGGCCTACGAGCAGTACTTC
NA	many	14	TRBJ2-2	TRBV7-8	CASRLTRGTGELFF	TGTGCCAGCAGACTAACACGAGGGACCGGGGAGCTGTTTTTT
NA	NA	17	TRBJ2-1	TRBV20-1	CSATTQPLGDSYNEQFF	TGCAGTGCTACTACACAACCCCTGGGAGACTCCTACAATGAGCAGTTCTTC
TRBD2	NA	15	TRBJ2-7	TRBV28	CASRDPLAGKGEQYF	TGTGCCAGCAGGGACCCACTAGCGGGAAAGGGGGAGCAGTACTTC
TRBD1	NA	16	TRBJ1-5	TRBV12-3/TRBV12-4	CASSLGKGQGWQPQHF	TGTGCCAGCAGTTTAGGGAAAGGACAGGGTTGGCAGCCCCAGCATTTT
NA	NA	13	TRBJ1-1	TRBV30	CAWSSGGGTEAFF	TGTGCCTGGAGTTCTGGGGGGGGGACTGAAGCTTTCTTT
NA	many	14	TRBJ1-2	TRBV11-2	CASSLGGLGYGYTF	TGTGCCAGCAGCCTGGGGGGCCTTGGCTATGGCTACACCTTC
TRBD1	few	15	TRBJ2-2	TRBV9	CASSPLGGRTGELFF	TGTGCCAGCAGCCCCCTAGGGGGCCGAACCGGGGAGCTGTTTTTT